This T cell receptor beta chain was observed in a study of T cell changes during pregnancy in multiple sclerosis. Germline V CDR1 and CDR2: SEHNR, FQNEAQ (reference sequence). V was trimmed by 5 bases and J by 4 bases, leaving 11 bases between them. CDR3 length equals 13 residues. Sequencing used immunoSEQ multiplex PCR; TCRdb keeps in-frame clones, though not all of them. The sample carries around 35,000 clones, roughly nine tenths recorded once. The starting material was CD8+ T cells from peripheral blood mononuclear cells, obtained in the first trimester of pregnancy. The rearrangement links TRBV7-9 to TRBJ2-5, with D possibly TRBD2 on 5 matching bases. This sequence was found in a female donor with multiple sclerosis, enrolled in a pregnancy study. The CDR3 bases are TGTGCCAGCAGCCCACCTCGGGGAGAGACCCAGTACTTC. Amino acids: CASSPPRGETQYF.